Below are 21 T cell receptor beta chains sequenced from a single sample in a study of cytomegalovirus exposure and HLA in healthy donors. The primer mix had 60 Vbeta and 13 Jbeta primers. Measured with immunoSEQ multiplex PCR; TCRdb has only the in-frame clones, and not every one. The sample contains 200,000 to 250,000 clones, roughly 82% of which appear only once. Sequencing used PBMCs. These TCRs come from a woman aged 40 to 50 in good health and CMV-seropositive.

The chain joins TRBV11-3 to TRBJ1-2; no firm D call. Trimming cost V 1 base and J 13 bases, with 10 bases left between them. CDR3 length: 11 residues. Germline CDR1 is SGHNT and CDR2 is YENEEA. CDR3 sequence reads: CASSLGPRVTF. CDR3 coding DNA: TGTGCCAGCAGCTTAGGACCCCGGGTCACCTTC. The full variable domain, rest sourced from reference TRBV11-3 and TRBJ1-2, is EAGVVQSPRYKIIEKKQPVAFWCNPISGHNTLYWYLQNLGQGPELLIRYENEEAVDDSQLPKDRFSAERLKGVDSTLKIQPAELGDSAVYLCASSLGPRVTFGSGTRLTVV.

In DNA, the CDR3 is TGTGCCAGCTCATCGAGCTCCTACGAGCAGTACTTC. It yields the protein CASSSSSYEQYF. The rearrangement uses TRBV18 and TRBJ2-7; no firm D call. The CDR3 spans 12 residues. The V end lost 5 bases, the J end lost 0 bases, and 5 bases lay between the germline ends. CDR1 is KGHSH and CDR2 is LQKENI in the germline V gene. The full variable domain, its missing parts supplied by reference TRBV18 and TRBJ2-7, is NAGVMQNPRHLVRRRGQEARLRCSPMKGHSHVYWYRQLPEEGLKFMVYLQKENIIDESGMPKERFSAEFPKEGPSILRIQQVVRGDSAAYFCASSSSSYEQYFGPGTRLTVT.

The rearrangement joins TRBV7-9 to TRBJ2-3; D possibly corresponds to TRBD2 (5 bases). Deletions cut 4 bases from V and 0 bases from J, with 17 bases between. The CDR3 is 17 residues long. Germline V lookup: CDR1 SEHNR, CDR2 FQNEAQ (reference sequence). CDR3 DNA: TGTGCCAGCAGCTCCTCCGGTGGAGGCCCTAGCACAGATACGCAGTATTTT. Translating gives CASSSSGGGPSTDTQYF.

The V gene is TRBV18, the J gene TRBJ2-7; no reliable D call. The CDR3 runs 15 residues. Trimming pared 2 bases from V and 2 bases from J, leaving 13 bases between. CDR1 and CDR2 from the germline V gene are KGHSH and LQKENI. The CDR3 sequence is CASSPLSVTPYEQYF. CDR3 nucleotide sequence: TGTGCCAGCTCACCATTGTCGGTCACTCCCTACGAGCAGTACTTC.

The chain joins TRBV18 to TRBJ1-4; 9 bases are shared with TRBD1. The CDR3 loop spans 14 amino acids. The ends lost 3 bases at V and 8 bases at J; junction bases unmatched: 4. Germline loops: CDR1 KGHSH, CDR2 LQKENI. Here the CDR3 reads CASSPDRGGEKLFF. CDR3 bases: TGTGCCAGCTCACCTGACAGGGGGGGCGAAAAACTGTTTTTT.

The DNA for the CDR3 is TGTGCCAGTAGCATCGGACAGGGGGCACCCTATGGCTACACCTTC. Translating gives CASSIGQGAPYGYTF. This chain connects TRBV19 to TRBJ1-2, with 11 positions matching TRBD1. V dropped 6 bases and J dropped 4; count of bases not matched to a gene: 7. The CDR3 extends over 15 amino acids. Looked up from germline, CDR1 is LNHDA and CDR2 is SQIVND (reference sequence).

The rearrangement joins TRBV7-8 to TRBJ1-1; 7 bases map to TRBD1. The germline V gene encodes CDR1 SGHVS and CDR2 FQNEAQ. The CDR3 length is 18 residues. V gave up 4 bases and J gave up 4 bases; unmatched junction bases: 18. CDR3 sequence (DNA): TGTGCCAGCAGCTCCCTGAAGAGAAAGACAGGGAAGGCCACTGAAGCTTTCTTT. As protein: CASSSLKRKTGKATEAFF.

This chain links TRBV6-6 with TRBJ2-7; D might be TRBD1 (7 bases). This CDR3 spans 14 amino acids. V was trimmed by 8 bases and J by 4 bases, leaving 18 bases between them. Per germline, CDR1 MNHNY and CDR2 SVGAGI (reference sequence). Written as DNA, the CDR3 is TGTGCCAGCGGTACAGGGGCGGGGTCATACGAGCAGTACTTC. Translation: CASGTGAGSYEQYF.

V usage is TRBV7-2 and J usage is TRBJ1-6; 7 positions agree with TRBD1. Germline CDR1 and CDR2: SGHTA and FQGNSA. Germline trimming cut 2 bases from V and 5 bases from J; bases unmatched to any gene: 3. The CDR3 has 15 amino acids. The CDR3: CASSLPGGNNSPLHF. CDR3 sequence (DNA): TGTGCCAGCAGCTTACCAGGGGGAAATAATTCACCCCTCCACTTT.

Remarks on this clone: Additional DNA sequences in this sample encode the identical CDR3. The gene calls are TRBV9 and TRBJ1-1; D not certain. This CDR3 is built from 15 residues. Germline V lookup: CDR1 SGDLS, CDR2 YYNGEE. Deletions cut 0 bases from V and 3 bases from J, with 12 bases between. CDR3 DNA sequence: TGTGCCAGCAGCGTAGATGGCAGAGGATACACTGAAGCTTTCTTT. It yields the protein CASSVDGRGYTEAFF.

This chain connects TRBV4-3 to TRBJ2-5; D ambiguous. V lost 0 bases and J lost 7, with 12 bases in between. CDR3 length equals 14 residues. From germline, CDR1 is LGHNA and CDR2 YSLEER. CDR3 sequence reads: CASSQDIGAGTQYF. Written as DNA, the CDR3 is TGCGCCAGCAGCCAAGACATAGGCGCAGGGACCCAGTACTTC.

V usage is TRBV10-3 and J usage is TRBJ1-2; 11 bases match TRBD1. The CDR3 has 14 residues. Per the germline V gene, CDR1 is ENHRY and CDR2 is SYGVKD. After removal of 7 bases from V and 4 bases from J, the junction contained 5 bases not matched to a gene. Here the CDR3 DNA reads TGTGCCATCACCGACGGGACAGGGGGCTATGGCTACACCTTC. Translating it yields CAITDGTGGYGYTF.

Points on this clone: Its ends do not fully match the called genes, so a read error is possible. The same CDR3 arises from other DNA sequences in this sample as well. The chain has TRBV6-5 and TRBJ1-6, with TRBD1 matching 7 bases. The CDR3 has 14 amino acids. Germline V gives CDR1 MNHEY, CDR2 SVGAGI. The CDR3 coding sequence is TGTGCCAGCAGTTTGGGACAGATAAATTCCCCCCTCCACTTT. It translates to CASSLGQINSPLHF.

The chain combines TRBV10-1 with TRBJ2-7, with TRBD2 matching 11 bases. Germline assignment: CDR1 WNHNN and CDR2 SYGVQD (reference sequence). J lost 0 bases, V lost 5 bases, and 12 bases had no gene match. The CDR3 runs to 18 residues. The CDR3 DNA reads TGCGCCAGCAGTCCCCAGATAGCGGGAGGGATCAGCTCCTACGAGCAGTACTTC. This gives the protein CASSPQIAGGISSYEQYF.

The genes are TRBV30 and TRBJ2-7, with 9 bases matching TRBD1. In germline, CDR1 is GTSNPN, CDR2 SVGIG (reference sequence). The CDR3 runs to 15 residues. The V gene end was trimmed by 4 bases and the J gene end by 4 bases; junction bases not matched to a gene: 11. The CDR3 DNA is TGTGCCTGGACTCCCGGACAGGGGTGGTCATACGAGCAGTACTTC. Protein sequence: CAWTPGQGWSYEQYF. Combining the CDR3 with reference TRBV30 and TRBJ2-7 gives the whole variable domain SQTIHQWPATLVQPVGSPLSLECTVEGTSNPNLYWYRQAAGRGLQLLFYSVGIGQISSEVPQNLSASRPQDRQFILSSKKLLLSDSGFYLCAWTPGQGWSYEQYFGPGTRLTVT.

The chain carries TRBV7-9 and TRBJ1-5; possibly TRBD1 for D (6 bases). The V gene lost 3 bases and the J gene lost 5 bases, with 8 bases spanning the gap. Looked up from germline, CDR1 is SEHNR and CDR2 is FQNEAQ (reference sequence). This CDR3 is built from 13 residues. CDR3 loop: CASSFEGDQPQHF. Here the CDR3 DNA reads TGTGCCAGCAGCTTTGAGGGGGATCAGCCCCAGCATTTT.

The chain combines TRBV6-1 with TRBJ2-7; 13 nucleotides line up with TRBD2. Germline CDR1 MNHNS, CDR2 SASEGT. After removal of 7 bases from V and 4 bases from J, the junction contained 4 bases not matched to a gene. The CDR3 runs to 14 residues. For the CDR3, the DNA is TGTGCCAGCACCGGACTAGCGGGAGAATACGAGCAGTACTTC. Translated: CASTGLAGEYEQYF.

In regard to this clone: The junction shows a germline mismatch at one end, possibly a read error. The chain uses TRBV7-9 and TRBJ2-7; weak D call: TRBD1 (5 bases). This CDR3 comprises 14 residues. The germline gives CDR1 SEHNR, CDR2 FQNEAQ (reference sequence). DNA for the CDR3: TGTTCCAGCAGCTTACGACAGAACTCCTACGAGCAGTACTTC. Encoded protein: CSSSLRQNSYEQYF.

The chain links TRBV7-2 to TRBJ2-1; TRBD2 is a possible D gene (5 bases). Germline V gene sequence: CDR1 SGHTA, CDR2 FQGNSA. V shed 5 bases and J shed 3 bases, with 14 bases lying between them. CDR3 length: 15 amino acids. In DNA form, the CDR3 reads TGTGCCAGCAGCCCCCGGGGATCCTACTACAATGAGCAGTTCTTC. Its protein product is CASSPRGSYYNEQFF.

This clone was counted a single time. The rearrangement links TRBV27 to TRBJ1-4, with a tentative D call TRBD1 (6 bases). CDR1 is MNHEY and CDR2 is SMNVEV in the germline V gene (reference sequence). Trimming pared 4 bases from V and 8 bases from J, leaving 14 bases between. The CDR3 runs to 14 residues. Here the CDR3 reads CASSWGQGGEKLFF. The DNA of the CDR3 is TGTGCCAGCAGTTGGGGGCAGGGAGGGGAAAAACTGTTTTTT. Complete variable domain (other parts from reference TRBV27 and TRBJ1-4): EAQVTQNPRYLITVTGKKLTVTCSQNMNHEYMSWYRQDPGLGLRQIYYSMNVEVTDKGDVPEGYKVSRKEKRNFPLILESPSPNQTSLYFCASSWGQGGEKLFFGSGTQLSVL.

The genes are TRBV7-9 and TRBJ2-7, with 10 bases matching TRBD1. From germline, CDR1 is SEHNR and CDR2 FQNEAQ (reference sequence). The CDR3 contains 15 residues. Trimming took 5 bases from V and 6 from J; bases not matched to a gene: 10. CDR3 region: CASSLDRGQWVEQYF. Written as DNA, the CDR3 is TGTGCCAGCAGCCTAGACAGGGGGCAGTGGGTCGAGCAGTACTTC.